This T cell receptor beta chain originates from a study of metastatic and nonmetastatic thyroid tumors. On the study more broadly: It was across blood and tumor or nodule tissue from malignant and benign thyroid patients that repertoires were compared.

Original analysis: It was from CDR3 differences across clinicopathological groups that a distant-metastasis classifier for papillary thyroid cancer was built. Using MiXCR, TCRdb reanalyzed the PCR reads. V and J calls and clone size were set by TCRdb, not the authors. The table shows approximately 50,000 clones, with approximately 22% occurring only once. CDR3 size: 13 residues. Looked up from germline, CDR1 is SNHLY and CDR2 is FYNNEI. Trimming left V 4 bases short and J 1 base short, with 7 bases between. Thyroid surgery was performed in patients who had received no treatment beforehand. This clone came up many times. The target antigen is unknown. Study-wide results and caveats: TCR beta diversity was reportedly significantly higher in malignant thyroid tumors than benign nodules, in blood and tumor.

Sequencing was carried out using blood. This receptor was obtained from a female donor with papillary thyroid cancer or a benign thyroid nodule (not recorded which). Some clones in this sample may be carry-over from other donors' samples. This chain uses TRBV2 with TRBJ1-1, with no clear D. For the CDR3, the DNA is TGTGCCAGCAGTGGAATCAAGAACACTGAAGCTTTCTTT. Its translation: CASSGIKNTEAFF.